Listed below are T cell receptor beta chains from one sample, sequenced in a study of molecular identifiers for immune sequencing clone quantification. TCRdb re-analysed the PCR reads in MiXCR, keeping a single row per CDR3 protein. The profile covers hundreds of thousands of distinct CDR3 sequences, with over 25% appearing a single time and 0.7% to 0.95% taken by the ten largest. What was sequenced was naive CD8+ T cells from blood, with Jurkat cell RNA spiked in. The source is a human donor in good health. Some libraries in this study had Jurkat cell RNA spiked in. The CDR3 runs from the conserved cysteine through the conserved F or W. Each record gives: J gene, D gene, clone size, V gene, CDR3 DNA, CDR3 protein. A D gene is named only where the DNA matches it firmly. Clone size is given for some rows only: seen once, a few or many times, or a class if the clone is expanded.

j_gene: TRBJ2-5
d_gene: -
abundance: -
v_gene: TRBV12-3/TRBV12-4
CDR3nt: TGTGCCAGCAGATCGACCGACATACAAGAGACCCAGTACTTC
CDR3aa: CASRSTDIQETQYF

j_gene: TRBJ2-1
d_gene: -
abundance: few
v_gene: TRBV5-3
CDR3nt: TGTGCCAGCAGCCTGGAGCTAAGCTCCTACAATGAGCAGTTCTTC
CDR3aa: CASSLELSSYNEQFF

j_gene: TRBJ2-6
d_gene: -
abundance: -
v_gene: TRBV9
CDR3nt: TGTGCCAGCAGCGTAGACAGGCATGGTTCTGGGGCCAACGTCCTGACTTTC
CDR3aa: CASSVDRHGSGANVLTF

j_gene: TRBJ2-3
d_gene: TRBD2
abundance: many
v_gene: TRBV5-1
CDR3nt: TGCGCCAGCAGCTTGGCCTCCGCGGGGGGGCATCTAACAGATACGCAGTATTTT
CDR3aa: CASSLASAGGHLTDTQYF

j_gene: TRBJ2-7
d_gene: -
abundance: -
v_gene: TRBV27
CDR3nt: TGTGCCACCAGCCGGTCCGCGTTCTACGAGCAGTACTTC
CDR3aa: CATSRSAFYEQYF

j_gene: TRBJ2-3
d_gene: TRBD1
abundance: few
v_gene: TRBV27
CDR3nt: TGTGCCAGCAGCCTACTGGGGACAGGGACGCAGTATTTT
CDR3aa: CASSLLGTGTQYF

j_gene: TRBJ2-3
d_gene: TRBD2
abundance: many
v_gene: TRBV13
CDR3nt: TGTGCCAGCAGCTACCGGGACTATGGCACAGATACGCAGTATTTT
CDR3aa: CASSYRDYGTDTQYF

j_gene: TRBJ2-3
d_gene: -
abundance: many
v_gene: TRBV5-1
CDR3nt: TGCGCCAGCAGCTTGGAGCTACCATCTCTGGATACGCAGTATTTT
CDR3aa: CASSLELPSLDTQYF

j_gene: TRBJ1-3
d_gene: -
abundance: few
v_gene: TRBV12-3/TRBV12-4
CDR3nt: TGTGCCGTGCCCGGGCAGGCTTCTGGAAACACCATATATTTT
CDR3aa: CAVPGQASGNTIYF

j_gene: TRBJ2-1
d_gene: -
abundance: few
v_gene: TRBV9
CDR3nt: TGTGCCAGCAGCGTAGGGCCAGCGGACCCTTACAATGAGCAGTTCTTC
CDR3aa: CASSVGPADPYNEQFF

j_gene: TRBJ1-3
d_gene: -
abundance: few
v_gene: TRBV12-3/TRBV12-4
CDR3nt: TGTGCCAGCAGTTTTCCGCCCTGGGAGCGAACCACTGGAAACACCATATATTTT
CDR3aa: CASSFPPWERTTGNTIYF

j_gene: TRBJ2-1
d_gene: -
abundance: many
v_gene: TRBV11-2
CDR3nt: TGTGCCAGCAGCGAAAATGAGCAGTTCTTC
CDR3aa: CASSENEQFF

j_gene: TRBJ2-1
d_gene: TRBD1
abundance: -
v_gene: TRBV3-1
CDR3nt: TGTGCCAGCAGCCAAGGGACAGGGGGCCTAGGGGAGCAGTTCTTC
CDR3aa: CASSQGTGGLGEQFF

j_gene: TRBJ2-2
d_gene: -
abundance: few
v_gene: TRBV12-3/TRBV12-4
CDR3nt: TGTGCCAGCAAAAGACCCGCCGGGGAGCTGTTTTTT
CDR3aa: CASKRPAGELFF

j_gene: TRBJ2-3
d_gene: TRBD2
abundance: many
v_gene: TRBV4-3
CDR3nt: TGCGCCAGCAGCCAAGATCTCACTAGCGGACCTAGCACAGATACGCAGTATTTT
CDR3aa: CASSQDLTSGPSTDTQYF

j_gene: TRBJ1-5
d_gene: TRBD1
abundance: -
v_gene: TRBV4-2
CDR3nt: TGTGCCAGCAGCCAAGTGGCCGGGACAGGGAGCAATCAGCCCCAGCATTTT
CDR3aa: CASSQVAGTGSNQPQHF

j_gene: TRBJ1-1
d_gene: -
abundance: -
v_gene: TRBV6-1
CDR3nt: TGTGCCAGCAGTGAATCGACGGGGCTGGTCACTGAAGCTTTCTTT
CDR3aa: CASSESTGLVTEAFF

j_gene: TRBJ2-3
d_gene: TRBD1
abundance: many
v_gene: TRBV6-5
CDR3nt: TGTGCCAGCAGTTACTCGATCGGGACAGGGGGTAACACAGATACGCAGTATTTT
CDR3aa: CASSYSIGTGGNTDTQYF

j_gene: TRBJ1-5
d_gene: -
abundance: many
v_gene: TRBV27
CDR3nt: TGTGCCAGCAGTTTGACACCTCGCAATCAGCCCCAGCATTTT
CDR3aa: CASSLTPRNQPQHF

j_gene: TRBJ1-1
d_gene: TRBD1
abundance: few
v_gene: TRBV9
CDR3nt: TGTGCCAGCAGCTCGATAGGACAGGGGCCGGACACTGAAGCTTTCTTT
CDR3aa: CASSSIGQGPDTEAFF

j_gene: TRBJ2-7
d_gene: TRBD2
abundance: few
v_gene: TRBV2
CDR3nt: TGTGCCAGCAGCCCACCGGGGGGGGGGCAAGGCGAGCAGTACTTC
CDR3aa: CASSPPGGGQGEQYF

j_gene: TRBJ2-7
d_gene: TRBD2
abundance: -
v_gene: TRBV20-1
CDR3nt: TGCAGTGCTAGAGATATCTGGACTAGCGGGAGATACGAGCAGTACTTC
CDR3aa: CSARDIWTSGRYEQYF

j_gene: TRBJ2-5
d_gene: TRBD2
abundance: many
v_gene: TRBV7-6
CDR3nt: TGTGCCAGCAGTTCGGAACTAGCGGGGGAACAAGAGACCCAGTACTTC
CDR3aa: CASSSELAGEQETQYF

j_gene: TRBJ2-7
d_gene: -
abundance: many
v_gene: TRBV20-1
CDR3nt: TGCAGTGCACCCGAACAGACGAGCTCCTACGAGCAGTACTTC
CDR3aa: CSAPEQTSSYEQYF

j_gene: TRBJ1-5
d_gene: -
abundance: -
v_gene: TRBV12-3/TRBV12-4
CDR3nt: TGTGCCAGCAGTCCCTCCGGGACGGCTAGCAATCAGCCCCAGCATTTT
CDR3aa: CASSPSGTASNQPQHF

j_gene: TRBJ1-1
d_gene: -
abundance: many
v_gene: TRBV20-1
CDR3nt: TGCAGTGCTAGATTAGCAGGGACCCCTGAAGCTTTCTTT
CDR3aa: CSARLAGTPEAFF

j_gene: TRBJ1-2
d_gene: -
abundance: -
v_gene: TRBV4-3
CDR3nt: TGCGCCAGCAGCCAAGATTTGGAGGGGTTGGACTATGGCTACACCTTC
CDR3aa: CASSQDLEGLDYGYTF

j_gene: TRBJ1-1
d_gene: TRBD1
abundance: few
v_gene: TRBV6-2/TRBV6-3
CDR3nt: TGTGCCAGCAGCCAGACAGGGTTGTGGACTGAAGCTTTCTTT
CDR3aa: CASSQTGLWTEAFF

j_gene: TRBJ1-4
d_gene: -
abundance: -
v_gene: TRBV6-2/TRBV6-3
CDR3nt: TGTGCCAGCAGTGACCGGACTCGGGGGAAACTGTTTTTT
CDR3aa: CASSDRTRGKLFF

j_gene: TRBJ1-1
d_gene: -
abundance: many
v_gene: TRBV14
CDR3nt: TGTGCCAGCAGCCAATCCCCAGGGTGGACTGAAGCTTTCTTT
CDR3aa: CASSQSPGWTEAFF

j_gene: TRBJ2-3
d_gene: -
abundance: -
v_gene: TRBV7-7
CDR3nt: TGTGCTAGCAGCTTAGGTCCGGCCACAGCTACGCAGTATTTT
CDR3aa: CASSLGPATATQYF

j_gene: TRBJ2-5
d_gene: -
abundance: few
v_gene: TRBV4-3
CDR3nt: TGCGCCAGCAGCCAAGATCTACGGGGAGGATCAGGAGAGACCCAGTACTTC
CDR3aa: CASSQDLRGGSGETQYF

j_gene: TRBJ2-1
d_gene: -
abundance: many
v_gene: TRBV25-1
CDR3nt: TGTGCCAGCAGTTCCCGGGGAGACAATGAGCAGTTCTTC
CDR3aa: CASSSRGDNEQFF

j_gene: TRBJ2-3
d_gene: TRBD2
abundance: many
v_gene: TRBV12-3/TRBV12-4
CDR3nt: TGTGCCAGCAGTTTTGGGAGGGGAGATACGCAGTATTTT
CDR3aa: CASSFGRGDTQYF

j_gene: TRBJ2-3
d_gene: TRBD1
abundance: many
v_gene: TRBV29-1
CDR3nt: TGCAGCGTTGAGGGGACAGGGTATAGCACAGATACGCAGTATTTT
CDR3aa: CSVEGTGYSTDTQYF

j_gene: TRBJ2-1
d_gene: -
abundance: few
v_gene: TRBV29-1
CDR3nt: TGCAGCGCCCCCATGGGAGGGGACAGGTATTACAATGAGCAGTTCTTC
CDR3aa: CSAPMGGDRYYNEQFF

j_gene: TRBJ2-5
d_gene: TRBD2
abundance: -
v_gene: TRBV7-2
CDR3nt: TGTGCCCGCAGCCAAATAGCGGGAGGGCGCGAGACCCAGTACTTC
CDR3aa: CARSQIAGGRETQYF

j_gene: TRBJ1-6
d_gene: -
abundance: -
v_gene: TRBV4-3
CDR3nt: TGCGCCAGCAGCCAAGATCCTCCGAGGGGGTTGGATTCACCCCTCCACTTT
CDR3aa: CASSQDPPRGLDSPLHF

j_gene: TRBJ2-1
d_gene: -
abundance: few
v_gene: TRBV7-9
CDR3nt: TGTGCCAGCAGCTTAGTGAGGGGCCAGGGGTGGAATGAGCAGTTCTTC
CDR3aa: CASSLVRGQGWNEQFF

j_gene: TRBJ2-1
d_gene: -
abundance: -
v_gene: TRBV6-1
CDR3nt: TGTGCCAGCAGTGAATTCCGGGAAAGGGGGAATGAGCAGTTCTTC
CDR3aa: CASSEFRERGNEQFF

j_gene: TRBJ2-1
d_gene: TRBD1
abundance: many
v_gene: TRBV12-3/TRBV12-4
CDR3nt: TGTGCCAGCAGTCAGGACAGGGGCGGGAATGAGCAGTTCTTC
CDR3aa: CASSQDRGGNEQFF

j_gene: TRBJ1-1
d_gene: -
abundance: many
v_gene: TRBV6-5
CDR3nt: TGTGCCAGCACCCAATACAAGAACACTGAAGCTTTCTTT
CDR3aa: CASTQYKNTEAFF

j_gene: TRBJ2-7
d_gene: -
abundance: many
v_gene: TRBV6-2/TRBV6-3
CDR3nt: TGTGCCGGCACCCGAGGACCCCCCTACGAGCAGTACTTC
CDR3aa: CAGTRGPPYEQYF

j_gene: TRBJ2-2
d_gene: TRBD2
abundance: many
v_gene: TRBV24-1
CDR3nt: TGTGCCACCAGGACCCCCCCTAGCGGGGAGAACACCGGGGAGCTGTTTTTT
CDR3aa: CATRTPPSGENTGELFF

j_gene: TRBJ2-5
d_gene: -
abundance: -
v_gene: TRBV4-1
CDR3nt: TGCGCCAGCAGCCGAACCGGGACGGACCCAGGAGAGACCCAGTACTTC
CDR3aa: CASSRTGTDPGETQYF

j_gene: TRBJ2-7
d_gene: -
abundance: -
v_gene: TRBV7-9
CDR3nt: TGTGCCAGCAGCGACGACGAACAGGAATACGAGCAGTACTTC
CDR3aa: CASSDDEQEYEQYF

j_gene: TRBJ1-4
d_gene: -
abundance: many
v_gene: TRBV2
CDR3nt: TGTGCCAGCAGTGAAGAGGAAAAACTGTTTTTT
CDR3aa: CASSEEEKLFF

j_gene: TRBJ1-1
d_gene: -
abundance: -
v_gene: TRBV5-6
CDR3nt: TGTGCCGGCAGCTTGGGTCCTGAAGCTTTCTTT
CDR3aa: CAGSLGPEAFF

j_gene: TRBJ2-5
d_gene: -
abundance: -
v_gene: TRBV30
CDR3nt: TGTGCCTGGGAATACTGGGGGACCCAGTACTTC
CDR3aa: CAWEYWGTQYF

j_gene: TRBJ1-1
d_gene: -
abundance: many
v_gene: TRBV7-9
CDR3nt: TGTGCCAGCAAGGTAGACAGCTTGATGAACACTGAAGCTTTCTTT
CDR3aa: CASKVDSLMNTEAFF

j_gene: TRBJ2-3
d_gene: TRBD2
abundance: many
v_gene: TRBV29-1
CDR3nt: TGCAGCCTCCTTGGGAGCGGGGGAACAGATACGCAGTATTTT
CDR3aa: CSLLGSGGTDTQYF